Listed below are T cell receptor beta chains from one sample, sequenced in a study of shared clonotypes between healthy human individuals. The method was immunoSEQ multiplex PCR; TCRdb's version includes in-frame clones alone and lacks a portion of them. The sample comprises about 2 million clones, 85% to 95% of which are singletons, and roughly 0.13% rests with the top ten. Material: naive CD4+ T cells sorted from blood. The receptors come from a man between 18 and 29 years old in good health. Both conserved end residues are part of each CDR3. A D gene is named only where the DNA matches it firmly. Clone size appears in some rows only: once, few, many, or a class for an expanded clone.

CDR3 DNA: TGTGCCTGGAGTCAGTGGGATCAGCCCCAGCATTTT
CDR3 protein: CAWSQWDQPQHF
D gene: .
J gene: TRBJ1-5
V gene: TRBV30
clone size: .

CDR3 DNA: TGTGCCAGCGGGTCAGGGGGCTATTCACCCCTCCACTTT
CDR3 protein: CASGSGGYSPLHF
D gene: TRBD1
J gene: TRBJ1-6
V gene: TRBV2
clone size: once

CDR3 DNA: TGTGCCAGCAGCTTGGCGGGAGATAAGTATGAGCAGTTCTTC
CDR3 protein: CASSLAGDKYEQFF
D gene: .
J gene: TRBJ2-1
V gene: TRBV5-5
clone size: .

CDR3 DNA: TGTGCCAGCAGAGGTAGGGGAAGTGCTGAAGCTTTCTTT
CDR3 protein: CASRGRGSAEAFF
D gene: .
J gene: TRBJ1-1
V gene: TRBV7-2
clone size: .

CDR3 DNA: TGTGCCTGGAGTGTGGCGCGGACTAGGCGTCAAGAGACCCAGTACTTC
CDR3 protein: CAWSVARTRRQETQYF
D gene: TRBD2
J gene: TRBJ2-5
V gene: TRBV30
clone size: once

CDR3 DNA: TGCAGCGTTGGGCTGGCCTACGAGCAGTACTTC
CDR3 protein: CSVGLAYEQYF
D gene: .
J gene: TRBJ2-7
V gene: TRBV29-1
clone size: .

CDR3 DNA: TGTGCCAGCAGTTTGTTCCCGGCCGGGACCTACGAGCAGTACTTC
CDR3 protein: CASSLFPAGTYEQYF
D gene: .
J gene: TRBJ2-7
V gene: TRBV27
clone size: .

CDR3 DNA: TGCGCCAGCAGGCCCAGTTGGATTTCCGGGGAGCTGTTTTTT
CDR3 protein: CASRPSWISGELFF
D gene: .
J gene: TRBJ2-2
V gene: TRBV5-1
clone size: .

CDR3 DNA: TGTGCCAGCAGCTTACCGACTAGCGGGAGGTCCACCGGGGAGCTGTTTTTT
CDR3 protein: CASSLPTSGRSTGELFF
D gene: TRBD2
J gene: TRBJ2-2
V gene: TRBV7-9
clone size: .

CDR3 DNA: TGTGCCAGTAGTGGGACAGGGGGAATTAATGAAAAACTGTTTTTT
CDR3 protein: CASSGTGGINEKLFF
D gene: TRBD1
J gene: TRBJ1-4
V gene: TRBV19
clone size: .

CDR3 DNA: TGTGCCAGCAGCACCCGAGCGGGAGAGTCCTACGAGCAGTACTTC
CDR3 protein: CASSTRAGESYEQYF
D gene: TRBD2
J gene: TRBJ2-7
V gene: TRBV7-2
clone size: .

CDR3 DNA: TGTGCCAGCAGGTCCCCTCATTCCGGGACCTATGGCTACACCTTC
CDR3 protein: CASRSPHSGTYGYTF
D gene: .
J gene: TRBJ1-2
V gene: TRBV28
clone size: once

CDR3 DNA: TGTGCCAGTAAAAAAATCGACACAGATACGCAGTATTTT
CDR3 protein: CASKKIDTDTQYF
D gene: .
J gene: TRBJ2-3
V gene: TRBV19
clone size: .

CDR3 DNA: TGCAGCGTCGTAAGGAACACTGAAGCTTTCTTT
CDR3 protein: CSVVRNTEAFF
D gene: .
J gene: TRBJ1-1
V gene: TRBV29-1
clone size: .

CDR3 DNA: TGCGCCAGCAGCCCAGAATGGGGCGGCACAGATACGCAGTATTTT
CDR3 protein: CASSPEWGGTDTQYF
D gene: .
J gene: TRBJ2-3
V gene: TRBV5-1
clone size: .

CDR3 DNA: TGTGCCAGCAGCCCGCTCCCGGGACTAGCGGGAGGTTACACCGGGGAGCTGTTTTTT
CDR3 protein: CASSPLPGLAGGYTGELFF
D gene: TRBD2
J gene: TRBJ2-2
V gene: TRBV7-6
clone size: .

CDR3 DNA: TGCGCCAGCAGCTTTGGACCTGCCGGGAACACCATATATTTT
CDR3 protein: CASSFGPAGNTIYF
D gene: .
J gene: TRBJ1-3
V gene: TRBV5-1
clone size: .

CDR3 DNA: TGTGCCAGCAGCCCATCGGGGGGATTAGCAGAGACCCAGTACTTC
CDR3 protein: CASSPSGGLAETQYF
D gene: TRBD2
J gene: TRBJ2-5
V gene: TRBV2
clone size: .

CDR3 DNA: TGTGCCAGCAGCCGGGGCGGTAGGGACACCGGGGAGCTGTTTTTT
CDR3 protein: CASSRGGRDTGELFF
D gene: .
J gene: TRBJ2-2
V gene: TRBV7-3
clone size: .

CDR3 DNA: TGTGCCAGCACCCGCCTTTTGGAGGAGGGGACTTTCTTT
CDR3 protein: CASTRLLEEGTFF
D gene: .
J gene: TRBJ1-1
V gene: TRBV6-1
clone size: .

CDR3 DNA: TGTGCCAGCAGCTTGGCCGGGCGGGAGTCAGAGACCCAGTACTTC
CDR3 protein: CASSLAGRESETQYF
D gene: TRBD2
J gene: TRBJ2-5
V gene: TRBV7-2
clone size: .

CDR3 DNA: TGTGCCATCACTAACAGGGACGGCTACACCTTC
CDR3 protein: CAITNRDGYTF
D gene: .
J gene: TRBJ1-2
V gene: TRBV10-3
clone size: .

CDR3 DNA: TGTGCCAGCACGAGAGCGGGGGGAGAGGATACGCAGTATTTT
CDR3 protein: CASTRAGGEDTQYF
D gene: TRBD2
J gene: TRBJ2-3
V gene: TRBV27
clone size: .

CDR3 DNA: TGTGCCAGCAGTTACAGGGTAATAGCCGGGGAGCTGTTTTTT
CDR3 protein: CASSYRVIAGELFF
D gene: .
J gene: TRBJ2-2
V gene: TRBV9
clone size: once

CDR3 DNA: TGTGCCAGCAGTTACCAGCGGGGGGATCCCACAGATACGCAGTATTTT
CDR3 protein: CASSYQRGDPTDTQYF
D gene: TRBD2
J gene: TRBJ2-3
V gene: TRBV6-5
clone size: .

CDR3 DNA: TGTGCCAGCAGCCAAGTATGGGGCGGCGATGAAAAACTGTTTTTT
CDR3 protein: CASSQVWGGDEKLFF
D gene: .
J gene: TRBJ1-4
V gene: TRBV14
clone size: .

CDR3 DNA: TGTGCAAGTCGCTTTCAATCAGATACGCAGTATTTT
CDR3 protein: CASRFQSDTQYF
D gene: .
J gene: TRBJ2-3
V gene: TRBV12-2
clone size: .

CDR3 DNA: TGCGCCAGCAGCTCCCTACAGGGGCCACAAGATACGCAGTATTTT
CDR3 protein: CASSSLQGPQDTQYF
D gene: TRBD1
J gene: TRBJ2-3
V gene: TRBV5-1
clone size: once

CDR3 DNA: TGTGCCAGCAGCTTAGCCAGGCCGGGGACAGGGGGGACTCAAGAGACCCAGTACTTC
CDR3 protein: CASSLARPGTGGTQETQYF
D gene: TRBD1
J gene: TRBJ2-5
V gene: TRBV7-2
clone size: .

CDR3 DNA: TGTGCCAGCAGCCTACAGGGGGTCGGGGAGCTGTTTTTT
CDR3 protein: CASSLQGVGELFF
D gene: TRBD1
J gene: TRBJ2-2
V gene: TRBV5-4
clone size: .

CDR3 DNA: TGTGCCAGCAGCTTGGGCTCAGGGGGCAAAACCTACAATGAGCAGTTCTTC
CDR3 protein: CASSLGSGGKTYNEQFF
D gene: TRBD1
J gene: TRBJ2-1
V gene: TRBV5-4
clone size: .

CDR3 DNA: TGTGCCACCAGACCACGGGGCGAGGGGGACAATCAGCCCCAGCATTTT
CDR3 protein: CATRPRGEGDNQPQHF
D gene: .
J gene: TRBJ1-5
V gene: TRBV19
clone size: .

CDR3 DNA: TGTGCCAGCAGTTCGGGCAGGGTGGGCCATAATTCACCCCTCCACTTT
CDR3 protein: CASSSGRVGHNSPLHF
D gene: .
J gene: TRBJ1-6
V gene: TRBV2
clone size: few

CDR3 DNA: TGTGCCAGCAGCTTATCGACAGTGGCACTGAACACTGAAGCTTTCTTT
CDR3 protein: CASSLSTVALNTEAFF
D gene: .
J gene: TRBJ1-1
V gene: TRBV7-3
clone size: .

CDR3 DNA: TGCAGCGTGGACAGGGGGCAGACTGAAGCTTTCTTT
CDR3 protein: CSVDRGQTEAFF
D gene: TRBD1
J gene: TRBJ1-1
V gene: TRBV29-1
clone size: .

CDR3 DNA: TGTGCCAGCGGGGGGGACGGAACCTACAATGAGCAGTTCTTC
CDR3 protein: CASGGDGTYNEQFF
D gene: TRBD2
J gene: TRBJ2-1
V gene: TRBV6-5
clone size: .

CDR3 DNA: TGTGCCAGCAGTCTTGGTTCACCCCTCCACTTT
CDR3 protein: CASSLGSPLHF
D gene: .
J gene: TRBJ1-6
V gene: TRBV28
clone size: .

CDR3 DNA: TGTGCCAGCTCACCACCTAATAGCGGGGGACAAGAGACCCAGTACTTC
CDR3 protein: CASSPPNSGGQETQYF
D gene: TRBD2
J gene: TRBJ2-5
V gene: TRBV18
clone size: .

CDR3 DNA: TGTGCCAGCAGCCCGGGGGGAGGCACTAAATATGGCTACACCTTC
CDR3 protein: CASSPGGGTKYGYTF
D gene: .
J gene: TRBJ1-2
V gene: TRBV28
clone size: .

CDR3 DNA: TGTGCCTGGAGAACGGGTGGGCGGTACGAGCAGTACTTC
CDR3 protein: CAWRTGGRYEQYF
D gene: .
J gene: TRBJ2-7
V gene: TRBV30
clone size: .

CDR3 DNA: TGCGCCAGCAGCCAACGGGGGGGCTCCTACAATGAGCAGTTCTTC
CDR3 protein: CASSQRGGSYNEQFF
D gene: TRBD2
J gene: TRBJ2-1
V gene: TRBV4-1
clone size: .

CDR3 DNA: TGTGCCAGCAGCTTCCGGGACAGGGGCTCGGCCCAGCATTTT
CDR3 protein: CASSFRDRGSAQHF
D gene: TRBD1
J gene: TRBJ1-5
V gene: TRBV5-6
clone size: .

CDR3 DNA: TGTGCCACACTTCCGCCCCAGGCCCACGAGCAGTACTTC
CDR3 protein: CATLPPQAHEQYF
D gene: .
J gene: TRBJ2-7
V gene: TRBV6-1
clone size: .

CDR3 DNA: TGTGCCAGCAGTAGACAGGGGAGCTTTGTTAATGGCTACACCTTC
CDR3 protein: CASSRQGSFVNGYTF
D gene: TRBD1
J gene: TRBJ1-2
V gene: TRBV6-1
clone size: .

CDR3 DNA: TGTGCCAGCAGTTACTCGGGCAGGGGGAACTATGGCTACACCTTC
CDR3 protein: CASSYSGRGNYGYTF
D gene: TRBD1
J gene: TRBJ1-2
V gene: TRBV6-5
clone size: .

CDR3 DNA: TGTGCCAGCAGCTCTGACAGGGCTGCCTATGGCTACACCTTC
CDR3 protein: CASSSDRAAYGYTF
D gene: TRBD1
J gene: TRBJ1-2
V gene: TRBV11-2
clone size: .

CDR3 DNA: TGTGCCATCAGTGAGGGGACAGGGAAATGGACCCAGTACTTC
CDR3 protein: CAISEGTGKWTQYF
D gene: TRBD1
J gene: TRBJ2-5
V gene: TRBV10-3
clone size: .

CDR3 DNA: TGTGCCAGTAGTATCGGGAAAGGGCCGACCTACGAGCAGTACTTC
CDR3 protein: CASSIGKGPTYEQYF
D gene: .
J gene: TRBJ2-7
V gene: TRBV19
clone size: .

CDR3 DNA: TGTGCCTGGAGCTTAGGACAGGGTAATTTGGATGAGCAGTTCTTC
CDR3 protein: CAWSLGQGNLDEQFF
D gene: TRBD1
J gene: TRBJ2-1
V gene: TRBV30
clone size: .

CDR3 DNA: TGTGCCAGCAGCTTAAGTAGCGGGGGGAACACCGGGGAGCTGTTTTTT
CDR3 protein: CASSLSSGGNTGELFF
D gene: TRBD2
J gene: TRBJ2-2
V gene: TRBV7-9
clone size: .

CDR3 DNA: TGTGCCAGCAGCTTGTTGGGATTCAGGGAGCAGACCCAGTACTTC
CDR3 protein: CASSLLGFREQTQYF
D gene: .
J gene: TRBJ2-5
V gene: TRBV5-6
clone size: once

CDR3 DNA: TGTGCCAGCAGCCCTGTGGAGCGGGAGGCCGAGCAGTACTTC
CDR3 protein: CASSPVEREAEQYF
D gene: TRBD2
J gene: TRBJ2-7
V gene: TRBV5-4
clone size: .

CDR3 DNA: TGTGCCAGCAGCGCTGGGACAGGGGCTGGAAACACCATATATTTT
CDR3 protein: CASSAGTGAGNTIYF
D gene: TRBD1
J gene: TRBJ1-3
V gene: TRBV7-6
clone size: .

CDR3 DNA: TGTGCCAGCAGTCCCTCAGAAGGGCCCCAGCATTTT
CDR3 protein: CASSPSEGPQHF
D gene: .
J gene: TRBJ1-5
V gene: TRBV6-5
clone size: .

CDR3 DNA: TGCGCCAGCAGCCTACGACAGGGCTCCTACGAGCAGTACTTC
CDR3 protein: CASSLRQGSYEQYF
D gene: TRBD1
J gene: TRBJ2-7
V gene: TRBV5-1
clone size: .